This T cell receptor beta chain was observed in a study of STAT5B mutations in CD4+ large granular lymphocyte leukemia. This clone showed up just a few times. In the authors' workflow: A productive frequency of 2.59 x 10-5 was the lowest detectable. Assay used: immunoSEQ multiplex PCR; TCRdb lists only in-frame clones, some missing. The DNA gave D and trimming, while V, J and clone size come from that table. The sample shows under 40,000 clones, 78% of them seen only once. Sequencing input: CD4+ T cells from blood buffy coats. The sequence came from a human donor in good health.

The DNA for the CDR3 is TGCGCCAGCAGTCGACAGTTGAACACTGAAGCTTTCTTT. It encodes CASSRQLNTEAFF. This chain uses TRBV10-1 with TRBJ1-1; a possible D gene is TRBD1 (5 bases). Looked up from germline, CDR1 is WNHNN and CDR2 is SYGVQD (reference sequence). V was shortened by 5 bases and J by 0 bases, with 7 bases between the two germline ends. The CDR3 has 13 amino acids.